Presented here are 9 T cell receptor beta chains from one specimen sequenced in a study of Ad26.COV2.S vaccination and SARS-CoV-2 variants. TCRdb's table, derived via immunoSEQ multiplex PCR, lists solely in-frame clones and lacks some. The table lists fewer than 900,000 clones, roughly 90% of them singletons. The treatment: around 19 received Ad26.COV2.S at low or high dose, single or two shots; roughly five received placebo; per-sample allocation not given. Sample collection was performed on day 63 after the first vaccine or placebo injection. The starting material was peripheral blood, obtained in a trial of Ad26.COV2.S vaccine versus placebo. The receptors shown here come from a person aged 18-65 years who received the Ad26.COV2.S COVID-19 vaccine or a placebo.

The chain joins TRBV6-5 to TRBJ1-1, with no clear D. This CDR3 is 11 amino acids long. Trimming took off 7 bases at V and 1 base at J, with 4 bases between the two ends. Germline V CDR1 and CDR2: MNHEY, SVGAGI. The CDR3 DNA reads TGTGCCAGCATACGGAACACTGAAGCTTTCTTT. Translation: CASIRNTEAFF.

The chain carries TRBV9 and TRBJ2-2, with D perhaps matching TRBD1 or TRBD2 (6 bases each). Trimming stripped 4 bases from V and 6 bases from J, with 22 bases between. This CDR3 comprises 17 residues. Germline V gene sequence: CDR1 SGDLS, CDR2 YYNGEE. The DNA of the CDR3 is TGTGCCAGCAGCCCGGGGTGGGGGGCCCTCGGAGCCGGGGAGCTGTTTTTT. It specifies CASSPGWGALGAGELFF.

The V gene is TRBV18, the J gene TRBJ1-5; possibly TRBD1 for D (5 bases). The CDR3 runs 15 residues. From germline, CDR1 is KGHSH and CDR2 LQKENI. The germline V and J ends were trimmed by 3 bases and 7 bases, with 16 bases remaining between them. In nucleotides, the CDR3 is TGTGCCAGCTCACCTGGGTTCGGGGGATCCCAGCCCCAGCATTTT. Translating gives CASSPGFGGSQPQHF. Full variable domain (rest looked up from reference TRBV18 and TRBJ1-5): NAGVMQNPRHLVRRRGQEARLRCSPMKGHSHVYWYRQLPEEGLKFMVYLQKENIIDESGMPKERFSAEFPKEGPSILRIQQVVRGDSAAYFCASSPGFGGSQPQHFGDGTRLSIL.

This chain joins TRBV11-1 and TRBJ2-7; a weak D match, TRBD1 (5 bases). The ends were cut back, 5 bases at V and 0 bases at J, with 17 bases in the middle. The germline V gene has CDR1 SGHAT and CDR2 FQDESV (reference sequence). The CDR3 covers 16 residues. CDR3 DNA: TGTGCCAGCAGCCAGCGTACAGGTCAGAGCTCCTACGAGCAGTACTTC. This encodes CASSQRTGQSSYEQYF.

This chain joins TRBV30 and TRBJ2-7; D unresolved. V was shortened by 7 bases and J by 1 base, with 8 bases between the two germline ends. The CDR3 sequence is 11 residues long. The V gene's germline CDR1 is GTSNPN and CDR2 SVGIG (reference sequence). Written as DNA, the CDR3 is TGTGCCTTCAGCCTGTCCTACGAGCAGTACTTC. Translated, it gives CAFSLSYEQYF.

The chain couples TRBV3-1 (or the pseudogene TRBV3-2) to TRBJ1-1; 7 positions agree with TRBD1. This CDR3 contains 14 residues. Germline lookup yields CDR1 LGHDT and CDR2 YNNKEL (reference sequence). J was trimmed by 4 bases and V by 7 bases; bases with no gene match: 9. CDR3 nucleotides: TGTGCCAGCACTGACCTAACAGGGGTCACTGAAGCTTTCTTT. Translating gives CASTDLTGVTEAFF.

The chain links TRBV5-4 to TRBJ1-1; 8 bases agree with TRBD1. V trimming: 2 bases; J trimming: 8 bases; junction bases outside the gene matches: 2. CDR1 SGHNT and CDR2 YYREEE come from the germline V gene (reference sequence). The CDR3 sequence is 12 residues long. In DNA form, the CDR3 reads TGTGCCAGCAGCTTCGGACAGGGAGAAGCTTTCTTT. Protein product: CASSFGQGEAFF.

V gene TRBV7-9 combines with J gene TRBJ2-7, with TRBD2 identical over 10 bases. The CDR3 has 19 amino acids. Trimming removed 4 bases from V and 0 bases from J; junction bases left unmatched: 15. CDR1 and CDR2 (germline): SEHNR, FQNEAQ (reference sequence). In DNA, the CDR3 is TGTGCCAGCAGCTCCCAGGGGGGAGGGACTAGCGTTATCTCCTACGAGCAGTACTTC. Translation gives CASSSQGGGTSVISYEQYF.

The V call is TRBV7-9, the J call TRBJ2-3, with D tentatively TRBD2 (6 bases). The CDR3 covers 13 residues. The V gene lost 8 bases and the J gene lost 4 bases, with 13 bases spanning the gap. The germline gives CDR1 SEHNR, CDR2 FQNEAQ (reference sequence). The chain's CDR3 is CASGPGGADTQYF. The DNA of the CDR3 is TGTGCCAGCGGTCCCGGAGGGGCAGATACGCAGTATTTT.